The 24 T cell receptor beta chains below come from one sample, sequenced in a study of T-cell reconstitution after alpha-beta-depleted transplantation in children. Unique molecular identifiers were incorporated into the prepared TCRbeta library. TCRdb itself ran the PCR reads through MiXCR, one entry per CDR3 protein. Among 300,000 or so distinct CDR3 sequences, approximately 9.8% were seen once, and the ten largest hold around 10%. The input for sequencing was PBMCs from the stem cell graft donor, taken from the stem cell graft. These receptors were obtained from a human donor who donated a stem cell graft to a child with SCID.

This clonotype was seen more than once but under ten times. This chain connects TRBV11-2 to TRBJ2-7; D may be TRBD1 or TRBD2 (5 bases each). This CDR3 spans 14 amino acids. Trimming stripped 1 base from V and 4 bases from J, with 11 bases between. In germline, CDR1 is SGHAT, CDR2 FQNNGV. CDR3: CASSLAQGRYEQYF. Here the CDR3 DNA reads TGTGCCAGCAGCTTAGCGCAGGGACGGTACGAGCAGTACTTC.

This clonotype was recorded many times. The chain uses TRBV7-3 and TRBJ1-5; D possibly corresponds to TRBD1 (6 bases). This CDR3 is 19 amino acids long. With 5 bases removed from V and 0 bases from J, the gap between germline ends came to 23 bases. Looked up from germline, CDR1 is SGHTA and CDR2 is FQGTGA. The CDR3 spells CASSNHHRGQFYSNQPQHF. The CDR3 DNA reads TGTGCCAGCAGCAACCACCACCGGGGACAATTTTATAGCAATCAGCCCCAGCATTTT.

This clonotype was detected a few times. In DNA, the CDR3 is TGTGCCAGCAGTCTGGGACGGATAATCTCTGGGGCCAACGTCCTGACTTTC. It specifies CASSLGRIISGANVLTF. This chain uses TRBV12-3 or TRBV12-4 with TRBJ2-6; D possibly matches TRBD1 or TRBD2 (5 bases each). CDR3 size: 17 residues. Trimming cost V 5 bases and J 0 bases, with 14 bases left between them.

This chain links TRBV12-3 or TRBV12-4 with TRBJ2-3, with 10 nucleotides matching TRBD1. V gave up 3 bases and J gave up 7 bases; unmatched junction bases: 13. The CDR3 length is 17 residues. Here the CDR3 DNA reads TGTGCCAGCAGTTTTGGATCTCGGGGGACAGGGGAAAATACGCAGTATTTT. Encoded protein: CASSFGSRGTGENTQYF.

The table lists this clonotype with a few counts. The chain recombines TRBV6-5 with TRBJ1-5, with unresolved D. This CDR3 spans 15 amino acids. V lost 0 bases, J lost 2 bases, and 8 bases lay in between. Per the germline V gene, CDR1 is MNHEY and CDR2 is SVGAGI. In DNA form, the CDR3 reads TGTGCCAGCAGTTACTCGATTAACGGCAATCAGCCCCAGCATTTT. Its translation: CASSYSINGNQPQHF.

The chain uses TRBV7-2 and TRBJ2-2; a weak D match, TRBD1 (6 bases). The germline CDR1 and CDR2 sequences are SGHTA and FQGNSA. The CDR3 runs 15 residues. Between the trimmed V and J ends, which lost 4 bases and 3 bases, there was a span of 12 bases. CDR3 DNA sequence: TGTGCCAGCAGCTATCGGCAGGGGCACACCGGGGAGCTGTTTTTT. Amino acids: CASSYRQGHTGELFF.

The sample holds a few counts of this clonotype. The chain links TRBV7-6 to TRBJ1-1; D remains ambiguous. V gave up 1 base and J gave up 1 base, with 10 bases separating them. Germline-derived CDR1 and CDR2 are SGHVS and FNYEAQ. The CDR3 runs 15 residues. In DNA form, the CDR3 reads TGTGCCAGCAGCTTAGGACCTTCACAGAACACTGAAGCTTTCTTT. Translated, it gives CASSLGPSQNTEAFF.

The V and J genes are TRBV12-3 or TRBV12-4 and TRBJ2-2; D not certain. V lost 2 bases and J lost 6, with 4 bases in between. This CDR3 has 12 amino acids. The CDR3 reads CASSLSAGELFF. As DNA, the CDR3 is TGTGCCAGCAGTTTATCCGCCGGGGAGCTGTTTTTT.

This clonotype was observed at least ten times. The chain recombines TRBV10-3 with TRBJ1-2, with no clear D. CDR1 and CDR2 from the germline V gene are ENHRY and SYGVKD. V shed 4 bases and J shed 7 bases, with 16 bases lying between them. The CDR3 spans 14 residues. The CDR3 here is CAISGEGLGGGYTF. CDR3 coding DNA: TGTGCCATCAGTGGAGAGGGATTGGGCGGTGGCTACACCTTC.

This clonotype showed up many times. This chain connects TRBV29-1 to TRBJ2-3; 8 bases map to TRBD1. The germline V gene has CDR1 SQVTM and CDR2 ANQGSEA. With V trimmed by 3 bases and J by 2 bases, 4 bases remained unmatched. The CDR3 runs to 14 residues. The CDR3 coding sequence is TGCAGCGTTGATCAGGGGGCCTTCACAGATACGCAGTATTTT. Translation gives CSVDQGAFTDTQYF.

CDR3 region: CASSLSRDSINTEAFF. The CDR3 nucleotides read TGTGCCAGCAGCTTATCCCGGGACAGCATTAACACTGAAGCTTTCTTT. The V call is TRBV7-3, the J call TRBJ1-1, with 7 nucleotides matching TRBD1. CDR1 and CDR2 from the germline V gene are SGHTA and FQGTGA. J lost 2 bases, V lost 2 bases, and 8 bases had no gene match. The CDR3 runs to 16 residues.

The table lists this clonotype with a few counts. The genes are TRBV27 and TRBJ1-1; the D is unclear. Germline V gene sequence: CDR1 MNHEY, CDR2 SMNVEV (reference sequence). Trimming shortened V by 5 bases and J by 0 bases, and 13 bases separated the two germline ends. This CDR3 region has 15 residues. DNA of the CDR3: TGTGCCAGCAGTGCCCCGCGCCGAATGAACACTGAAGCTTTCTTT. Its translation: CASSAPRRMNTEAFF.

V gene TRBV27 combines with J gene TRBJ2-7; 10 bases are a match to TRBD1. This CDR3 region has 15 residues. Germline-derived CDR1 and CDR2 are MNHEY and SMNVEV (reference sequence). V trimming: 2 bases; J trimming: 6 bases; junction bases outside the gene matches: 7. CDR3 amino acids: CASSLTGTGEFEQYF. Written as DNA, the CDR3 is TGTGCCAGCAGTTTAACCGGGACAGGGGAATTCGAGCAGTACTTC.

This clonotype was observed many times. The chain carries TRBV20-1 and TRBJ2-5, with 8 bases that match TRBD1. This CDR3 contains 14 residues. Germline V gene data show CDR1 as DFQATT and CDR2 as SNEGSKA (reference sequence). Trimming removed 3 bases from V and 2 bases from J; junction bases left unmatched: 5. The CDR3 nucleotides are TGCAGTGCTAGTAGACAGGGGAGACAAGAGACCCAGTACTTC. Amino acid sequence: CSASRQGRQETQYF.

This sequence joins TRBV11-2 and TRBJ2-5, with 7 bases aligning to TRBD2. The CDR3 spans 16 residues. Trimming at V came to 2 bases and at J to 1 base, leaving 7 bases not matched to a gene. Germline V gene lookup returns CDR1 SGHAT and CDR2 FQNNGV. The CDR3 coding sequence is TGTGCCAGCAGCTTACGACCGGGACTATCCCAAGAGACCCAGTACTTC. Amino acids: CASSLRPGLSQETQYF.

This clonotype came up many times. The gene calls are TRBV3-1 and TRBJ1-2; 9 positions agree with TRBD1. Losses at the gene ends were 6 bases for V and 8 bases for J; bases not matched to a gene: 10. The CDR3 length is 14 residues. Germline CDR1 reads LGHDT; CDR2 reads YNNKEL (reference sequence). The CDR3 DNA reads TGTGCCAGCAGAGGCACAGGGGGCGCAGCGGGCTACACCTTC. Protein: CASRGTGGAAGYTF.

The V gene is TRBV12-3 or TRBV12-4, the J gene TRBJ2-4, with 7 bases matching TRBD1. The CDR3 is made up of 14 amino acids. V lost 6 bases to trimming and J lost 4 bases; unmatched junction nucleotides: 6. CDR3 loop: CASSQRDRKNIQYF. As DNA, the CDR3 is TGTGCCAGCAGCCAGAGGGACAGAAAAAACATTCAGTACTTC.

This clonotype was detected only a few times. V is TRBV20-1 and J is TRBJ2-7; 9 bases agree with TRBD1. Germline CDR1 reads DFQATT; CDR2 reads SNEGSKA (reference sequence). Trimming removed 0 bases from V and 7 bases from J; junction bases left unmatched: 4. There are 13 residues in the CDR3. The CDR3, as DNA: TGCAGTGCTAGAGATCCCGGGACAGGGGAGCAGTACTTC. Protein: CSARDPGTGEQYF.

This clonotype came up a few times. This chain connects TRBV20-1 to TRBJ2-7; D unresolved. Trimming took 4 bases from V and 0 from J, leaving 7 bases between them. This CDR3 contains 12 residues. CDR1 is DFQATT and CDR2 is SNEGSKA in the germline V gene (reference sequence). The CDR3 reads CSAMRSSYEQYF. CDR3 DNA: TGCAGTGCTATGAGGTCCTCCTACGAGCAGTACTTC.

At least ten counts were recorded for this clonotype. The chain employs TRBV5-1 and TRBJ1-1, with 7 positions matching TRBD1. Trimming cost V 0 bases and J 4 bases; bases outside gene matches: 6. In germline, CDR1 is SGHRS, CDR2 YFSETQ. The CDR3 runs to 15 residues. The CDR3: CASSLVRQGGTEAFF. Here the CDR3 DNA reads TGCGCCAGCAGCTTGGTTCGGCAGGGGGGCACTGAAGCTTTCTTT.

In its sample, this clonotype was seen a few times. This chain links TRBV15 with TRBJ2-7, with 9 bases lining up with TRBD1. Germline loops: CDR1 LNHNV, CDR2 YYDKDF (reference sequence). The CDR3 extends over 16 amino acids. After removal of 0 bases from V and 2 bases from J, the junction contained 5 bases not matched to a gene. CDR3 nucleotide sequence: TGTGCCACCAGCAGAGATTCAGGACAGGGGCCCTACGAGCAGTACTTC. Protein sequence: CATSRDSGQGPYEQYF.

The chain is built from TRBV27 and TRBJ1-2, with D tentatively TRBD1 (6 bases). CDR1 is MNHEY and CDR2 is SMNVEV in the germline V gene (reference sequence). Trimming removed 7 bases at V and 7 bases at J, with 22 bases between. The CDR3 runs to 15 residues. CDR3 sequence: CASTSLGEGGVGYTF. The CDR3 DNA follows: TGTGCCAGCACCTCCCTAGGGGAGGGGGGGGTTGGCTACACCTTC.

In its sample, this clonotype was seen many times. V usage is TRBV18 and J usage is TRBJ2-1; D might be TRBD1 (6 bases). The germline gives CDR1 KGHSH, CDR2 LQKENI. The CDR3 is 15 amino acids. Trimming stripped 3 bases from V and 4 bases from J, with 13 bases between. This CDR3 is CASSPYRVGYNEQFF. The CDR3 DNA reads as TGTGCCAGCTCACCGTACAGGGTAGGATACAATGAGCAGTTCTTC.

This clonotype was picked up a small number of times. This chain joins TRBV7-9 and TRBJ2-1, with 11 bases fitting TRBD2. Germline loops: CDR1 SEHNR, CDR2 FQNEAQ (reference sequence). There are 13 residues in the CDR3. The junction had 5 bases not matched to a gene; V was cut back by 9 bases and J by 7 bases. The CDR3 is CASGTSGWNEQFF. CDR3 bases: TGTGCCAGTGGGACTAGCGGTTGGAATGAGCAGTTCTTC.